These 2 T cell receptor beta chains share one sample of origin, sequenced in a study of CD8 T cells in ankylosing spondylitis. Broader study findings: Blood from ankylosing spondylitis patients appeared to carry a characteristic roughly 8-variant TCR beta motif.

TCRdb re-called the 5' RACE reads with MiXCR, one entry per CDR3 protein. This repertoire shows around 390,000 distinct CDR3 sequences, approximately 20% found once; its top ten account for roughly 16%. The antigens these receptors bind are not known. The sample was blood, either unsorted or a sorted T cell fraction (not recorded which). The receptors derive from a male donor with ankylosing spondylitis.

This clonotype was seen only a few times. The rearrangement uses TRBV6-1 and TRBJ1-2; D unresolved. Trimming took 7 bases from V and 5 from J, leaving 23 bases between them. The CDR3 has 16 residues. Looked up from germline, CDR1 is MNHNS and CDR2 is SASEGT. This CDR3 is CASIGHSVGESYGYTF. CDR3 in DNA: TGTGCCAGCATTGGTCACTCGGTTGGAGAATCGTATGGCTACACCTTC.

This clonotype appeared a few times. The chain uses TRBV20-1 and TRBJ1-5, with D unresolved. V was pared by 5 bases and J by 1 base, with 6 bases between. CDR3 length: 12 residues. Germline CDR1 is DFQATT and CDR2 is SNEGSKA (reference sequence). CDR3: CSAAWSNQPQHF. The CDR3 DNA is TGCAGTGCTGCCTGGAGCAATCAGCCCCAGCATTTT.